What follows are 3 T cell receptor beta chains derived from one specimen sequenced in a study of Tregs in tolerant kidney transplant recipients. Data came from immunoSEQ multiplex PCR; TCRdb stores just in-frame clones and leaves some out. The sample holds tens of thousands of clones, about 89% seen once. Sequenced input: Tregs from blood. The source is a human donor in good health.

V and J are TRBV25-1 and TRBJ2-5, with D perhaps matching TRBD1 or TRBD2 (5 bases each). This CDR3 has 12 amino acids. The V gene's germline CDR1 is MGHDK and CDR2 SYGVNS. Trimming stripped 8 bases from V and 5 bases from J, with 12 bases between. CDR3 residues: CASRRGEETQYF. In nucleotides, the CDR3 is TGTGCCAGCCGAAGGGGAGAGGAGACCCAGTACTTC.

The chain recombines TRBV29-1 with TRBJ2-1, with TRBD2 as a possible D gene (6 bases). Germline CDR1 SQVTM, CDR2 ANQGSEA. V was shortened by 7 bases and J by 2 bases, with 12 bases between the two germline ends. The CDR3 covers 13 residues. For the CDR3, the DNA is TGCAGCGCCGGGACTCCTCCCTACAATGAGCAGTTCTTC. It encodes CSAGTPPYNEQFF.

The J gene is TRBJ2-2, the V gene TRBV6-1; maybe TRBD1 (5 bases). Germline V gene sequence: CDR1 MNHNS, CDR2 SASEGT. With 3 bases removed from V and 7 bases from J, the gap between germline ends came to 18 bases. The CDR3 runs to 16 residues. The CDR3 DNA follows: TGTGCCAGCAGTGACGTTGGGTATGGGGCGAGCGGGGAGCTGTTTTTT. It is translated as CASSDVGYGASGELFF.